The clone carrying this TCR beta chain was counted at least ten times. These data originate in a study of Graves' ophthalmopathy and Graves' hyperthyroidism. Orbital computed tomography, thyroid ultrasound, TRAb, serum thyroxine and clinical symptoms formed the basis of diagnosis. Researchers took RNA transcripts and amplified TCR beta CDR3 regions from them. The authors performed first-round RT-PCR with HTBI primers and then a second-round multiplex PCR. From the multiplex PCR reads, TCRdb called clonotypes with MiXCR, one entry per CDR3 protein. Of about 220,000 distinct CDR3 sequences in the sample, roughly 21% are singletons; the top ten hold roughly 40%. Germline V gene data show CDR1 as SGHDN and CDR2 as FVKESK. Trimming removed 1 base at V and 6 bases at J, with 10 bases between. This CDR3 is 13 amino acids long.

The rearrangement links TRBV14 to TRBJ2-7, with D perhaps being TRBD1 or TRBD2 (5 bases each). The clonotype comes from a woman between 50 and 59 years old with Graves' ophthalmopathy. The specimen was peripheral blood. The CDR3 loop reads CASSQAVGGEQYF. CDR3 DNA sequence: TGTGCCAGCAGCCAAGCCGTTGGGGGCGAGCAGTACTTC.